One and the same sample provided the 5 T cell receptor beta chains below, sequenced in a study of blood T cell repertoires in COVID-19. Method: immunoSEQ multiplex PCR; TCRdb's copy keeps in-frame clones and lacks some. The repertoire holds 84,000 or so clones, with 75% to 85% as singletons. The sequencing sample was made of peripheral blood. The receptors were gathered from a woman of 80 years or more with acute or convalescent COVID-19.

This clone was seen a handful of times. The chain carries TRBV4-2 and TRBJ2-1, with TRBD2 matching 7 bases. The J segment lost 8 bases and the V segment lost 5 bases, leaving 6 bases of the junction unmatched. The CDR3 is made up of 13 amino acids. Germline-derived CDR1 and CDR2 are LGHNA and YNFKEQ. The CDR3 nucleotides read TGTGCCAGCAGCACCACTAGCGAGGATGAGCAGTTCTTC. Protein: CASSTTSEDEQFF.

The chain is built from TRBV6-5 and TRBJ1-5; no reliable D call. The CDR3 has 14 amino acids. Germline V gives CDR1 MNHEY, CDR2 SVGAGI. With 6 bases removed from V and 3 bases from J, the gap between germline ends came to 12 bases. The chain's CDR3 is CASRGQVNNQPQHF. DNA for the CDR3: TGTGCCAGCAGAGGCCAGGTAAACAATCAGCCCCAGCATTTT.

The gene calls are TRBV5-1 and TRBJ2-3, with 12 bases identical to TRBD2. Losses at the gene ends were 4 bases for V and 6 bases for J; bases not matched to a gene: 6. Germline lookup yields CDR1 SGHRS and CDR2 YFSETQ. The CDR3 totals 15 residues. In nucleotides, the CDR3 is TGCGCCAGCAGCCGCGGGACTAGCGGGCCGGATACGCAGTATTTT. Its protein is CASSRGTSGPDTQYF.

This chain's CDR3 is CASSSAAGGSSTDTQYF. CDR3 sequence (DNA): TGTGCCAGCAGCTCCGCGGCGGGAGGGTCTAGCACAGATACGCAGTATTTT. The chain combines TRBV11-3 with TRBJ2-3; TRBD2 aligns across 9 bases. Looked up from germline, CDR1 is SGHNT and CDR2 is YENEEA. J was trimmed by 0 bases and V by 4 bases; bases with no gene match: 8. This CDR3 is 17 amino acids long.

Note on this clone: The junction departs from the called germline gene at one end, perhaps through a read error. The chain employs TRBV5-4 and TRBJ2-7, with 7 bases aligning to TRBD2. Germline CDR1 reads SGHNT; CDR2 reads YYREEE (reference sequence). This CDR3 comprises 14 residues. Here the CDR3 reads CASSLAGEGKEQYF. As DNA, the CDR3 is TGTGCCAGCAGTTTGGCGGGAGAAGGGAAGGAGCAGTACTTC.